These 17 T cell receptor beta chains were sequenced from one sample in a study of blood T cell repertoires in COVID-19. The assay was immunoSEQ multiplex PCR, and TCRdb's table has in-frame clones only and misses some. Of about 230,000 clones listed, 85% are singletons. The sample comprised peripheral blood. Every receptor here comes from a man aged 35 to 55 with acute or convalescent COVID-19.

V usage is TRBV7-7 and J usage is TRBJ1-3; 9 nucleotides agree with TRBD1. The CDR3 is 15 residues long. V shed 1 base, J shed 4 bases, and the junction held 2 bases outside the gene matches. Germline values: CDR1 SSHAT, CDR2 FNYEAQ (reference sequence). CDR3 sequence (DNA): TGTGCCAGCAGCTTAGGGACAGGGGAAGGAAACACCATATATTTT. It encodes CASSLGTGEGNTIYF.

This chain connects TRBV28 to TRBJ2-7; 7 positions match TRBD1. CDR1 MDHEN and CDR2 SYDVKM come from the germline V gene. The CDR3 contains 14 residues. The junction had 12 bases not matched to a gene; V was cut back by 6 bases and J by 7 bases. For the CDR3, the DNA is TGTGCCAGCAGGTCGGGGACAGCTATTAAGGAGCAGTACTTC. Translating gives CASRSGTAIKEQYF. Variable domain in full (rest from reference TRBV28 and TRBJ2-7): DVKVTQSSRYLVKRTGEKVFLECVQDMDHENMFWYRQDPGLGLRLIYFSYDVKMKEKGDIPEGYSVSREKKERFSLILESASTNQTSMYLCASRSGTAIKEQYFGPGTRLTVT.

This rearrangement joins TRBV24-1 to TRBJ1-5; D perhaps matches TRBD1 (6 bases). Between the trimmed V and J ends, which lost 9 bases and 4 bases, there was a span of 12 bases. The germline V gene has CDR1 KGHDR and CDR2 SFDVKD. The CDR3 has 13 residues. This CDR3 is CATQDRSNQPQHF. The CDR3 nucleotides read TGTGCCACCCAAGACAGGTCAAATCAGCCCCAGCATTTT.

The chain combines TRBV7-3 with TRBJ2-6, with D perhaps TRBD1 (6 bases). V dropped 7 bases and J dropped 2 bases, with 9 bases sitting between them. Germline V gene sequence: CDR1 SGHTA, CDR2 FQGTGA. The CDR3 is made up of 14 amino acids. The DNA for the CDR3 is TGTGCCAGCATGGGGGCCCCTGGGGCCAACGTCCTGACTTTC. Its translation: CASMGAPGANVLTF.

The table lists this clone with a few counts. The rearrangement uses TRBV19 and TRBJ1-3; D unclear. Trimming shortened V by 1 base and J by 0 bases, and 7 bases separated the two germline ends. This CDR3 contains 15 residues. Germline-derived CDR1 and CDR2 are LNHDA and SQIVND (reference sequence). CDR3 amino acids: CASSIADNSGNTIYF. Written as DNA, the CDR3 is TGTGCCAGTAGTATAGCCGACAACTCTGGAAACACCATATATTTT.

The chain has TRBV5-1 and TRBJ2-1; TRBD1 matches 9 bases. Germline CDR1 and CDR2: SGHRS and YFSETQ. This CDR3 is 14 amino acids long. Trimming at V came to 2 bases and at J to 6 bases, leaving 3 bases not matched to a gene. The CDR3 region has the DNA TGCGCCAGCAGCTTCGGACAGGGGTTCAATGAGCAGTTCTTC. Its protein is CASSFGQGFNEQFF.

The CDR3 nucleotides read TGTGCCAGCAGTGGCAGGACAGGGGGCTCATTCTCTGGAAACACCATATATTTT. Amino acid sequence: CASSGRTGGSFSGNTIYF. This rearrangement joins TRBV6-1 to TRBJ1-3; 11 nucleotides match TRBD1. Germline CDR1 and CDR2: MNHNS and SASEGT. The CDR3 runs to 18 residues. J gave up 0 bases and V 4 bases, and 8 bases lay outside the gene matches.

The chain is built from TRBV11-2 and TRBJ1-1, with a possible D match to TRBD1 (5 bases). The CDR3 sequence is 13 residues long. The germline V gene encodes CDR1 SGHAT and CDR2 FQNNGV. V was shortened by 3 bases and J by 3 bases, with 8 bases between the two germline ends. The CDR3 spells CASSFGGYTEAFF. The DNA for the CDR3 is TGTGCCAGCAGCTTCGGGGGGTACACTGAAGCTTTCTTT.

V is TRBV27 and J is TRBJ1-5, with TRBD1 matching 10 bases. Germline V lookup: CDR1 MNHEY, CDR2 SMNVEV (reference sequence). V lost 6 bases to trimming and J lost 6 bases; unmatched junction nucleotides: 11. The CDR3 runs 16 residues. This CDR3 is CASRRTGGEKFQPQHF. CDR3 nucleotide sequence: TGTGCCAGCAGGCGGACAGGGGGGGAGAAGTTTCAGCCCCAGCATTTT.

The chain recombines TRBV19 with TRBJ2-5; 7 bases match TRBD1. V was clipped by 3 bases and J by 4 bases; unmatched bases: 2. The germline CDR1 and CDR2 sequences are LNHDA and SQIVND (reference sequence). CDR3 length: 13 amino acids. The chain's CDR3 is CASSIAGGETQYF. CDR3 DNA sequence: TGTGCCAGTAGTATCGCAGGGGGAGAGACCCAGTACTTC.

The chain recombines TRBV11-2 with TRBJ2-5; TRBD1 matches at 9 bases. The CDR3 consists of 15 residues. Germline CDR1 and CDR2: SGHAT and FQNNGV. With V trimmed by 5 bases and J by 0 bases, 4 bases remained unmatched. CDR3 residues: CASSPTGGHQETQYF. The CDR3 DNA is TGTGCCAGCAGCCCAACAGGGGGCCACCAAGAGACCCAGTACTTC.

This clone was counted between two and nine times. The V gene is TRBV5-6, the J gene TRBJ2-7; D perhaps matches TRBD1 (5 bases). V was pared by 1 base and J by 7 bases, with 15 bases between. Germline values: CDR1 SGHDT, CDR2 YYEEEE. The CDR3 is 14 residues long. The CDR3 DNA reads TGTGCCAGCAGCTTGCGGACACCCGCGGCGGAGCAGTACTTC. It translates to CASSLRTPAAEQYF. The complete variable domain, with remaining parts taken from reference TRBV5-6 and TRBJ2-7, reads DAGVTQSPTHLIKTRGQQVTLRCSPKSGHDTVSWYQQALGQGPQFIFQYYEEEERQRGNFPDRFSGHQFPNYSSELNVNALLLGDSALYLCASSLRTPAAEQYFGPGTRLTVT.

The chain has TRBV10-3 and TRBJ1-1; TRBD1 matches 8 bases. After removal of 6 bases from V and 1 base from J, the junction contained 4 bases not matched to a gene. Germline assignment: CDR1 ENHRY and CDR2 SYGVKD. CDR3 length equals 14 residues. The CDR3 region is CAIRDRAANTEAFF. CDR3 nucleotide sequence: TGTGCCATCAGGGACAGGGCTGCGAACACTGAAGCTTTCTTT.

V usage is TRBV11-2 and J usage is TRBJ2-1; 12 bases are a match to TRBD2. With 4 bases clipped from V and 6 bases from J, the junction kept 4 bases outside the gene matches. From germline, CDR1 is SGHAT and CDR2 FQNNGV. The CDR3 is 15 residues long. The CDR3 sequence: CASSSWTSGVNEQFF. In DNA, the CDR3 is TGTGCCAGCAGCTCCTGGACTAGCGGGGTCAATGAGCAGTTCTTC.

The chain is built from TRBV6-2 or TRBV6-3 and TRBJ1-1; D gene uncertain. Trimming shortened V by 0 bases and J by 10 bases, and 12 bases separated the two germline ends. This CDR3 is 13 amino acids long. The germline V gene has CDR1 MNHEY and CDR2 SVGEGT. As DNA, the CDR3 is TGTGCCAGCAGTTACTCGATCGGGTCGAGAGCTTTCTTT. Translated: CASSYSIGSRAFF.

The DNA of the CDR3 is TGTGCCAGCAGTGTTGGACAGTCGAATGAAAAACTGTTTTTT. Translating gives CASSVGQSNEKLFF. The chain carries TRBV2 and TRBJ1-4; TRBD1 might be the D (6 bases). The CDR3 is 14 amino acids. V was clipped by 4 bases and J by 5 bases, with 11 bases between them. Germline V CDR1 and CDR2: SNHLY, FYNNEI.

The chain joins TRBV12-5 to TRBJ1-6, with D unclear. Germline loops: CDR1 LGHNT, CDR2 FRNRAP. CDR3 length: 13 residues. Trimming took off 8 bases at V and 8 bases at J, with 13 bases between the two ends. The CDR3 sequence is CASNKARDSPLHF. The CDR3 nucleotides read TGTGCTAGTAACAAGGCGAGGGATTCACCCCTCCACTTT.